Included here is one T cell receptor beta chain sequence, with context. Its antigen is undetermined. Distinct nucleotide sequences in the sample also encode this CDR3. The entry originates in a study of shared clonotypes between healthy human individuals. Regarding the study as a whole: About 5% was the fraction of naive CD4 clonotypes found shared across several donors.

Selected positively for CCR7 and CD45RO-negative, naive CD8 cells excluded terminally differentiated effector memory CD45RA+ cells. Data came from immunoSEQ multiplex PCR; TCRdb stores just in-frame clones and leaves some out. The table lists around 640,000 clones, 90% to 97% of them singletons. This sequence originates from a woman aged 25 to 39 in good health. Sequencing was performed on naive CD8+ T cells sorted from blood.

The CDR3 sequence is CAWRDSPYEQYF. CDR3 nucleotides: TGTGCCTGGAGGGACAGTCCTTACGAGCAGTACTTC. The chain uses TRBV30 and TRBJ2-7; TRBD1 is a possible D gene (6 bases). The CDR3 consists of 12 residues. Germline-derived CDR1 and CDR2 are GTSNPN and SVGIG (reference sequence). With 3 bases removed from V and 4 bases from J, the gap between germline ends came to 10 bases.